What follows are 28 T cell receptor beta chains derived from one specimen sequenced in a study of Graves' ophthalmopathy and Graves' hyperthyroidism. For repertoire sequencing, the TCR beta CDR3 regions were amplified from RNA transcripts. HTBI primers were employed in first-round RT-PCR, then a second-round multiplex PCR followed. TCRdb recomputed calls from the multiplex PCR reads with MiXCR, one row per CDR3 protein. The sample carries over 450,000 distinct CDR3 sequences, about an eighth recorded once. The sequenced material came from blood. Source of these receptors: a woman in her thirties with Graves' ophthalmopathy.

As for this clonotype: One base away lies a much larger clone, so this may be a sequencing read error. This chain uses TRBV12-5 with TRBJ2-1; 10 bases match TRBD1. CDR3 length: 15 residues. Germline V CDR1 and CDR2: LGHNT, FRNRAP. Here the CDR3 DNA reads TGTGCTAGTGGTTTGGGGACAGGGGGATTTGATGAGAAGTTCTTC. Amino acid sequence: CASGLGTGGFDEKFF.

This chain connects TRBV6-1 to TRBJ1-2; a possible D gene is TRBD1 (5 bases). Germline V CDR1 and CDR2: MNHNS, SASEGT. The CDR3 sequence is 12 residues long. Trimming cost V 10 bases and J 5 bases, with 14 bases left between them. Here the CDR3 DNA reads TGTGCCATGGGGCAGTACGATTATGGCTACACCTTC. Encoded protein: CAMGQYDYGYTF.

This clonotype was observed a single time. This chain connects TRBV12-3 or TRBV12-4 to TRBJ2-2, with 7 positions matching TRBD1. CDR3 size: 13 residues. Germline trimming cut 10 bases from V and 7 bases from J; bases unmatched to any gene: 9. CDR3 DNA: TGTGCCACCCTCGACAGGGCGTACGGGGAGCTGTTTTTT. Its translation: CATLDRAYGELFF.

This clonotype was seen at least ten times. The CDR3 bases are TGTGCCAGCAGTGCAACCGGGACAGTCTCCTACGAGCAGTACTTC. This sequence encodes CASSATGTVSYEQYF. The gene calls are TRBV12-3 or TRBV12-4 and TRBJ2-7, with 7 nucleotides matching TRBD1. The V segment lost 5 bases and the J segment 0 bases; nucleotides outside the gene matches: 7. The CDR3 spans 15 residues.

This rearrangement joins TRBV11-2 to TRBJ2-7; 9 positions match TRBD2. CDR3 length: 16 residues. Germline values: CDR1 SGHAT, CDR2 FQNNGV. After removal of 5 bases from V and 2 bases from J, the junction contained 10 bases not matched to a gene. CDR3 sequence (DNA): TGTGCCAGCAGCCCCAGCACTAGCGGGTCCACCTACGAGCAGTACTTC. Translated: CASSPSTSGSTYEQYF.

This clonotype occurred many times. The chain employs TRBV28 and TRBJ2-5; TRBD1 is a possible D gene (6 bases). The CDR3 spans 12 residues. Germline-derived CDR1 and CDR2 are MDHEN and SYDVKM. Trimming removed 5 bases at V and 5 bases at J, with 9 bases between. The CDR3 region is CASSDRMETQYF. In DNA form, the CDR3 reads TGTGCCAGCAGTGACAGGATGGAGACCCAGTACTTC.

This clonotype was seen at least ten times. The V gene is TRBV6-1, the J gene TRBJ2-7; the D gene is possibly TRBD2 (6 bases). V was cut by 7 bases and J by 4 bases, with 14 bases left in between. Germline CDR1 reads MNHNS; CDR2 reads SASEGT. The CDR3 sequence is 13 residues long. CDR3: CASTDGGAYEQYF. The CDR3 DNA sequence: TGTGCCAGCACTGACGGAGGGGCGTACGAGCAGTACTTC.

The sample holds many counts of this clonotype. The rearrangement joins TRBV29-1 to TRBJ1-5; D remains ambiguous. V lost 4 bases and J 9 bases, leaving 16 bases between the germline ends. The CDR3 spans 13 residues. Germline V CDR1 and CDR2: SQVTM, ANQGSEA. In DNA, the CDR3 is TGCAGCGTTGGAGGGCAACCCGGAGGGCCCCAGCATTTT. Protein: CSVGGQPGGPQHF.

This clonotype was recorded many times. This chain uses TRBV6-5 with TRBJ2-7, with TRBD2 matching over 8 bases. The CDR3 loop spans 15 amino acids. The trim removed 6 bases at V and 7 bases at J, leaving 14 bases unmatched. Germline V gene sequence: CDR1 MNHEY, CDR2 SVGAGI. The CDR3 loop reads CASRLNKRGHREQYF. The CDR3 DNA follows: TGTGCCAGCAGATTAAACAAGCGGGGGCATCGAGAGCAGTACTTC.

This clonotype was counted at least ten times. The chain is built from TRBV6-1 and TRBJ1-6; 10 bases align to TRBD1. The CDR3 has 16 amino acids. Germline loops: CDR1 MNHNS, CDR2 SASEGT. V lost 6 bases to trimming and J lost 10 bases; unmatched junction nucleotides: 12. CDR3 bases: TGTGCCAGCAGGACCGGGACAGGGGCCGTGGGGTCACCCCTCCACTTT. This encodes CASRTGTGAVGSPLHF.

In its sample, this clonotype was seen many times. V usage is TRBV9 and J usage is TRBJ2-2, with D hard to call. The CDR3 is made up of 16 amino acids. The germline V gene encodes CDR1 SGDLS and CDR2 YYNGEE. Deletions cut 3 bases from V and 5 bases from J, with 17 bases between. CDR3 nucleotide sequence: TGTGCCAGCAGCGGCTCAGGTACCCATGAGACCGGGGAGCTGTTTTTT. This codes for CASSGSGTHETGELFF. Based on the CDR3 plus reference TRBV9 and TRBJ2-2, the full variable domain is DSGVTQTPKHLITATGQRVTLRCSPRSGDLSVYWYQQSLDQGLQFLIQYYNGEERAKGNILERFSAQQFPDLHSELNLSSLELGDSALYFCASSGSGTHETGELFFGEGSRLTVL.

This clonotype was found many times. The V and J genes are TRBV20-1 and TRBJ1-3, with D possibly matching TRBD1 (5 bases). This CDR3 is built from 16 residues. The germline V gene encodes CDR1 DFQATT and CDR2 SNEGSKA (reference sequence). V shed 1 base and J shed 2 bases, with 15 bases lying between them. CDR3 amino acids: CSARGGMSRAGNTIYF. The CDR3 DNA sequence: TGCAGTGCTAGAGGTGGGATGTCCAGGGCTGGAAACACCATATATTTT.

This clonotype was counted many times. This chain joins TRBV5-1 and TRBJ2-7, with 9 bases identical to TRBD2. The CDR3 length is 13 residues. The germline gives CDR1 SGHRS, CDR2 YFSETQ. J lost 6 bases, V lost 5 bases, and 6 bases had no gene match. CDR3 nucleotides: TGCGCCAGCAGAGGGACTAGCACGGGCGAGCAGTACTTC. As protein: CASRGTSTGEQYF.

This clonotype was seen ten or more times. The genes are TRBV30 and TRBJ2-7; D possibly corresponds to TRBD1 (7 bases). Trimming removed 4 bases at V and 5 bases at J, with 18 bases between. Looked up from germline, CDR1 is GTSNPN and CDR2 is SVGIG (reference sequence). This CDR3 has 14 residues. The CDR3 sequence is CAWTPGGLNDEQYF. The CDR3 DNA reads as TGTGCCTGGACCCCAGGGGGGTTGAATGACGAGCAGTACTTC. Full variable domain (rest looked up from reference TRBV30 and TRBJ2-7): SQTIHQWPATLVQPVGSPLSLECTVEGTSNPNLYWYRQAAGRGLQLLFYSVGIGQISSEVPQNLSASRPQDRQFILSSKKLLLSDSGFYLCAWTPGGLNDEQYFGPGTRLTVT.

This clonotype occurred many times. The chain links TRBV20-1 to TRBJ2-7; 8 bases map to TRBD1. The CDR3 spans 16 residues. Per germline, CDR1 DFQATT and CDR2 SNEGSKA (reference sequence). V lost 2 bases and J lost 0; bases outside the gene matches: 9. The CDR3 bases are TGCAGTGCTAGACCCTTCAGGGACAGGAGCTCCTACGAGCAGTACTTC. Encoded protein: CSARPFRDRSSYEQYF.

The chain links TRBV6-1 to TRBJ1-1, with a possible D match to TRBD1 (5 bases). The V gene lost 1 base and the J gene lost 5 bases, with 11 bases spanning the gap. Germline CDR1 MNHNS, CDR2 SASEGT. The CDR3 is 14 residues long. The CDR3 region has the DNA TGTGCCAGCAGTGAAGGCTCGGGGGGAACTGAAGCTTTCTTT. Its protein product is CASSEGSGGTEAFF.

This clonotype was found a few times. The chain combines TRBV4-1 with TRBJ2-5; 7 bases fit TRBD2. Looked up from germline, CDR1 is MGHRA and CDR2 is YSYEKL. The CDR3 is 16 residues long. V was pared by 0 bases and J by 4 bases, with 8 bases of the junction left unmatched. CDR3 nucleotides: TGCGCCAGCAGCCAAGATTGGGCGGGAGTACCAGAGACCCAGTACTTC. This sequence encodes CASSQDWAGVPETQYF.

This clonotype was seen at least ten times. The gene calls are TRBV6-1 and TRBJ2-6, with a weak D call TRBD1 (6 bases). V lost 6 bases and J lost 1, with 13 bases in between. The germline gives CDR1 MNHNS, CDR2 SASEGT. This CDR3 has 16 amino acids. CDR3 in DNA: TGTGCCAGCAGGGACAGTGAAGGATCTGGGGCCAACGTCCTGACTTTC. This translates into CASRDSEGSGANVLTF.

This clonotype was seen at least ten times. CDR3 region: CASRVDWNSPLHF. CDR3 nucleotides: TGTGCCAGCAGGGTGGACTGGAATTCACCCCTCCACTTT. V gene TRBV6-1 combines with J gene TRBJ1-6; D unclear. Trimming shortened V by 6 bases and J by 7 bases, and 10 bases separated the two germline ends. From germline, CDR1 is MNHNS and CDR2 SASEGT. The CDR3 has 13 residues.

This clonotype was seen many times. This chain joins TRBV7-6 and TRBJ2-7, with D perhaps TRBD1 (6 bases). From germline, CDR1 is SGHVS and CDR2 FNYEAQ. This CDR3 has 16 amino acids. V lost 1 base to trimming and J lost 2 bases, with 15 bases between them. The CDR3 nucleotides read TGTGCCAGCAGCTTAGGTTCCCGGACAGACGCCTACGAGCAGTACTTC. Its translation is CASSLGSRTDAYEQYF.

This clonotype appeared many times. The chain joins TRBV3-1 to TRBJ2-2; D might be TRBD2 (6 bases). The CDR3 is made up of 16 amino acids. The ends were cut back, 4 bases at V and 6 bases at J, with 18 bases in the middle. Per germline, CDR1 LGHDT and CDR2 YNNKEL (reference sequence). In DNA form, the CDR3 reads TGTGCCAGCAGCCCCCCCTTGACCGGGAGAGCCGGGGAGCTGTTTTTT. Translating gives CASSPPLTGRAGELFF. Filled out from reference TRBV3-1 and TRBJ2-2, the complete variable domain reads DTAVSQTPKYLVTQMGNDKSIKCEQNLGHDTMYWYKQDSKKFLKIMFSYNNKELIINETVPNRFSPKSPDKAHLNLHINSLELGDSAVYFCASSPPLTGRAGELFFGEGSRLTVL.

On this clonotype: Relative to the germline gene, one junction end is altered; a read error may explain this. This chain joins TRBV20-1 and TRBJ1-1, with D perhaps TRBD1 (6 bases). CDR3 size: 15 residues. Germline V lookup: CDR1 DFQATT, CDR2 SNEGSKA (reference sequence). CDR3 region: CSARGVRGGNTESFF. The CDR3 DNA reads TGCAGTGCTAGAGGAGTAAGGGGGGGAAACACTGAATCTTTCTTT.

This clonotype has just a few counts. The chain uses TRBV19 and TRBJ2-2; D is unclear. Trimming stripped 2 bases from V and 5 bases from J, with 9 bases between. Looked up from germline, CDR1 is LNHDA and CDR2 is SQIVND (reference sequence). The length of the CDR3 is 14 residues. As DNA, the CDR3 is TGTGCCAGTAGTATATCGGCAACGACCGGGGAGCTGTTTTTT. Translated, it gives CASSISATTGELFF. The whole variable domain, remainder taken from reference TRBV19 and TRBJ2-2, is DGGITQSPKYLFRKEGQNVTLSCEQNLNHDAMYWYRQDPGQGLRLIYYSQIVNDFQKGDIAEGYSVSREKKESFPLTVTSAQKNPTAFYLCASSISATTGELFFGEGSRLTVL.

This clonotype was seen repeatedly, ten times or more. The J gene is TRBJ1-6, the V gene TRBV12-3 or TRBV12-4, with D unclear. The germline V and J ends were trimmed by 3 bases and 7 bases, with 10 bases remaining between them. The CDR3 covers 14 residues. Written as DNA, the CDR3 is TGTGCCAGCAGTTTCGGCCATCCAAATTCACCCCTCCACTTT. Translating gives CASSFGHPNSPLHF.

This clonotype has a handful of counts. J is TRBJ1-5 and V is TRBV7-2, with 8 bases aligning to TRBD1. The V and J ends lost 3 bases and 6 bases, in that order; junction bases with no gene match: 7. The V gene's germline CDR1 is SGHTA and CDR2 FQGNSA. The CDR3 loop spans 15 amino acids. The CDR3 DNA follows: TGTGCCAGCAGCTTCGACAGGGGAGAGGTTCAGCCCCAGCATTTT. Protein sequence: CASSFDRGEVQPQHF. The complete variable domain, with remaining parts taken from reference TRBV7-2 and TRBJ1-5, reads GAGVSQSPSNKVTEKGKDVELRCDPISGHTALYWYRQSLGQGLEFLIYFQGNSAPDKSGLPSDRFSAERTGGSVSTLTIQRTQQEDSAVYLCASSFDRGEVQPQHFGDGTRLSIL.

This clonotype was seen ten or more times. This chain uses TRBV12-3 or TRBV12-4 with TRBJ2-5, with TRBD1 matching 7 bases. The CDR3 consists of 15 residues. The V and J ends lost 6 bases and 2 bases, in that order; junction bases with no gene match: 9. The CDR3 sequence: CASSPGTALQETQYF. Written as DNA, the CDR3 is TGTGCCAGCAGCCCCGGGACAGCGCTACAAGAGACCCAGTACTTC.

At least ten counts were recorded for this clonotype. The V gene is TRBV6-1, the J gene TRBJ1-2; tentative D call: TRBD1 (6 bases). CDR1 is MNHNS, CDR2 SASEGT, per germline. Between the trimmed V and J ends, which lost 6 bases and 6 bases, there was a span of 14 bases. CDR3 length: 13 amino acids. CDR3 protein: CASRSSRGHGYTF. CDR3 coding DNA: TGTGCCAGCAGGAGCTCCAGGGGACATGGCTACACCTTC.

There are many counts of this clonotype. The chain links TRBV6-2 or TRBV6-3 to TRBJ1-1, with D possibly matching TRBD1 (5 bases). The germline V and J ends were trimmed by 0 bases and 4 bases, with 15 bases remaining between them. Germline V lookup: CDR1 MNHEY, CDR2 SVGEGT. CDR3 length: 16 amino acids. CDR3 amino acids: CASSYSIREQATEAFF. The CDR3 DNA is TGTGCCAGCAGTTACTCGATTCGGGAACAGGCCACTGAAGCTTTCTTT.